The present T cell receptor beta chain was sequenced within a study of blood T cell repertoires in COVID-19 (TCRdb year 2020). For the study in its entirety: The collaborator samples originated in the United States, Italy and Spain and spanned the acute and convalescent phases of COVID-19. The prospective study material was composed of cDNA or gDNA derived from T cells, B-cell-depleted T cells, or PBMCs. The dataset comprised deeply sampled blood TCRbeta repertoires from subjects exposed to, actively infected with, or recovered from COVID-19. A freely available public database, intended as a resource for researchers studying the immune response to SARS-CoV-2, is where the repertoires were released. Samples came from the ongoing ImmuneRACE study (first 160 participants) plus 1,254 subjects from 6 global collaborators. Sample metadata almost always included a de-identified subject ID, COVID-19 status, age in years and sex. Where available, HLA class I and class II types were taken from metadata supplied by the sample provider and were not determined by assay-based typing.

TCRbeta CDR3 regions were amplified from genomic DNA using the immunoSEQ Assay, a bias-controlled multiplex PCR. As for how the authors treated the data: Nucleated cell counts per sample were estimated from amplification of reference gene primers within the assay. To quantify the absolute abundance of each unique TCRbeta CDR3 rearrangement, sequence reads were collapsed and filtered. For each sample, productive Simpson clonality was calculated as the square root of Simpson's diversity index across productive rearrangements. TCRdb provides this immuneACCESS table in a form limited to in-frame rearrangements. Some clones are lacking; in checked studies, under half of them reflect an unresolved V gene, and why the rest are absent is not known. V and J calls plus clone size are reproduced from that table; the DNA served to infer D and trimming. The sample contains approximately 200,000 clones, more than 80% of them found a single time. The top ten clones comprise 1.2% of the sample.

In the case of this clone: Its antigen target is currently unknown. Base qualities were left out, and no much larger clone turns up one base away.

General conclusions and limits of the study: How much clinical and demographic metadata was included differed by source and by participant, and the metadata was provided uncurated.

Enrolling through a virtual design, the prospective study's participants ranged in age from roughly 18 to 89 years and lived across around 25 United States geographic areas. Cohort assignment in the prospective study relied on participant-reported clinical history from a screening survey and a study questionnaire. For ImmuneRACE Cohort 3, a participant was defined as recovered based on two consecutive negative NP/OP PCR tests, clearance by a healthcare professional, or resolution of symptoms. In the prospective study, mobile phlebotomists collected whole blood, serum and a nasopharyngeal or oropharyngeal swab from each participant. Over a roughly 2-month period, participants in the prospective study had the option of providing additional blood draws and questionnaires. Blood samples from the prospective study were shipped frozen or at room temperature prior to DNA extraction. The CDR3, from cysteine to phenylalanine, totals 14 residues. CDR3 DNA is the only sequence kept; it has 42 bases, read in frame from the first base. CDR1 and CDR2 are read off the germline V gene (reference sequence) as LNHDA and SQIVND. Relative to germline, V is missing 4 bases and J is missing 4 bases, with 6 bases of the junction outside any gene match.

Sequenced sample: PBMCs or T cells enriched from blood (not recorded which). The sequence links TRBV19 to TRBJ1-2, and TRBD1 aligns with 7 junction nucleotides. The clonotype comes from a man aged 30 to 39 who had recovered from COVID-19. The DNA reads TGTGCCAGTAGTAGTAAACAGGGGACCTATGGCTACACCTTC. Its protein product is CASSSKQGTYGYTF.